This T cell receptor (beta chain) was recovered during a study of blood T cells in healthy people across ages. This clonotype has more than one count but fewer than ten. For the second PCR, which ran for roughly 6 to 12 cycles, a sample-barcoded 5' primer and a J-beta primer mix were used. TCRdb reprocessed the 5' RACE reads with MiXCR, giving one entry per CDR3 protein. Among approximately 780,000 distinct CDR3 sequences listed, roughly 24% were seen once. V dropped 4 bases and J dropped 2; count of bases not matched to a gene: 3. There are 15 residues in the CDR3. Germline CDR1 reads SGHTA; CDR2 reads FQGNSA. Separately, the same data were catalogued under a study of T cells of mothers and their children.

The clonotype comes from a boy under 18 in good health. The sample taken for sequencing was blood. The chain has TRBV7-2 and TRBJ2-3; 10 bases match TRBD2. CDR3 sequence (DNA): TGTGCCAGCAGCTCGACTAGCGGGCCCACAGATACGCAGTATTTT. Its protein is CASSSTSGPTDTQYF.